This TCR beta chain stems from a study of persistence of HIV-infected CD4 T cells. On this clone: What it binds is not known.

Stimulation used 7.5 to 10 ug/mL lysate from CMV-infected fibroblasts. CD40L/CD69 double-negative CD45RO-high memory CD4+ T cells were collected. The immunoSEQ assay was version 4, run in survey mode. Template was genomic DNA at about 9.3 ng/uL, with up to about 1 ug used per sample. Repertoires were generated with immunoSEQ multiplex PCR, while TCRdb's copy carries only in-frame clones and drops some. The data contain tens of thousands of clones, 82% of them seen just once; the ten biggest clones take up under 8%. Between the trimmed V and J ends, which lost 1 base and 4 bases, there was a span of 8 bases. Germline V gives CDR1 SGHRS, CDR2 YFSETQ. The CDR3 is 13 residues long.

The clonotype was recovered from an adult woman with HIV who was CMV-seropositive. Material: CD4+ T cells sorted from PBMCs after roughly 18-hour stimulation, obtained from a patient who received antiretroviral therapy. The gene calls are TRBV5-1 and TRBJ1-2, with no clear D. DNA of the CDR3: TGCGCCAGCAGCTTGAGCGGATCCTATGGCTACACCTTC. It is translated as CASSLSGSYGYTF.